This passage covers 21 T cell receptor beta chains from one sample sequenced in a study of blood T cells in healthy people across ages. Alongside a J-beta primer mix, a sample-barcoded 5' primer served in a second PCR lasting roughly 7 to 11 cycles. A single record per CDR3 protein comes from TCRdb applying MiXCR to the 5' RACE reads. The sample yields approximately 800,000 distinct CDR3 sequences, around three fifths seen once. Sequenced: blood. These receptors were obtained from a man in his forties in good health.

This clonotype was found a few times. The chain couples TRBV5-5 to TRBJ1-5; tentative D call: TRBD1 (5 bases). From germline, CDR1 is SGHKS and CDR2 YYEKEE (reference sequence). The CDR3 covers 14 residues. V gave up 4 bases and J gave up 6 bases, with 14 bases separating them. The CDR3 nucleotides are TGTGCCAGCAGCGACTATGTAAGGGGTCAGCCCCAGCATTTT. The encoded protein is CASSDYVRGQPQHF.

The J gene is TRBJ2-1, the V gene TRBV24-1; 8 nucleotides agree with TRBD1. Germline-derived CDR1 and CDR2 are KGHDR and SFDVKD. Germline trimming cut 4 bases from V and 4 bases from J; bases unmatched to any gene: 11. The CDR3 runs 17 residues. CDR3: CATSEAGTGASYNEQFF. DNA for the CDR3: TGTGCCACCAGTGAAGCCGGGACAGGTGCCTCATACAATGAGCAGTTCTTC.

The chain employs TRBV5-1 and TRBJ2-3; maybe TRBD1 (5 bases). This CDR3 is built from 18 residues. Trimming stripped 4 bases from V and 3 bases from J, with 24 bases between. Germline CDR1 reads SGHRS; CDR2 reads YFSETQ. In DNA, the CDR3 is TGCGCCAGCAGCCCCTGGACCAGGGCAGGGTGGGTTACAGATACGCAGTATTTT. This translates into CASSPWTRAGWVTDTQYF. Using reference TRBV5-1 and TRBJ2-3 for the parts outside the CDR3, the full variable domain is KAGVTQTPRYLIKTRGQQVTLSCSPISGHRSVSWYQQTPGQGLQFLFEYFSETQRNKGNFPGRFSGRQFSNSRSEMNVSTLELGDSALYLCASSPWTRAGWVTDTQYFGPGTRLTVL.

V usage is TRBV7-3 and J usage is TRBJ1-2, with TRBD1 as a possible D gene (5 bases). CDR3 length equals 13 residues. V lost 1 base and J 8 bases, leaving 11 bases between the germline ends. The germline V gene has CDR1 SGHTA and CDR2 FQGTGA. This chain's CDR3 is CASSLRGSRGYTF. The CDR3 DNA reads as TGTGCCAGCAGCTTAAGGGGGTCGCGGGGCTACACCTTC. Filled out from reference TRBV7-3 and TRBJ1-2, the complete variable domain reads GAGVSQTPSNKVTEKGKYVELRCDPISGHTALYWYRQSLGQGPEFLIYFQGTGAADDSGLPNDRFFAVRPEGSVSTLKIQRTERGDSAVYLCASSLRGSRGYTFGSGTRLTVV.

CDR3 amino acids: CASSSGTSGSLRSDTQYF. CDR3 in DNA: TGTGCCAGCAGTTCCGGGACTAGCGGGAGTTTAAGATCAGATACGCAGTATTTT. The rearrangement uses TRBV27 and TRBJ2-3; 14 bases are a match to TRBD2. V was pared by 4 bases and J by 4 bases, with 10 bases of the junction left unmatched. Germline V gives CDR1 MNHEY, CDR2 SMNVEV (reference sequence). There are 18 residues in the CDR3.

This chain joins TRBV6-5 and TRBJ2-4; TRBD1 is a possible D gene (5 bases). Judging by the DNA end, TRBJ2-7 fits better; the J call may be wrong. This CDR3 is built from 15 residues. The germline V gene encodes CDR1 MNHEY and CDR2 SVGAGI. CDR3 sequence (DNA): TGTGCCAGCAGCCCACAGGCATTCCCTCTCTACGAGCAGTACTTC. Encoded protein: CASSPQAFPLYEQYF.

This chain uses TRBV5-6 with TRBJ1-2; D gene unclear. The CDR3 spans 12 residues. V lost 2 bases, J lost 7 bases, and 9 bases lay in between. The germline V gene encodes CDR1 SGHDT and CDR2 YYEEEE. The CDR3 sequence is CASSFKEIGYTF. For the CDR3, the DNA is TGTGCCAGCAGCTTTAAGGAAATTGGCTACACCTTC.

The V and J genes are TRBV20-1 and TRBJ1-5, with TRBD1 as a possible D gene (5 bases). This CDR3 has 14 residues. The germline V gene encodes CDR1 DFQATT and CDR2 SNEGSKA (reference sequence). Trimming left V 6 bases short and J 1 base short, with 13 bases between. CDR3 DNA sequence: TGCAGTGCCTGGACAAGGCAAAGCAATCAGCCCCAGCATTTT. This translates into CSAWTRQSNQPQHF.

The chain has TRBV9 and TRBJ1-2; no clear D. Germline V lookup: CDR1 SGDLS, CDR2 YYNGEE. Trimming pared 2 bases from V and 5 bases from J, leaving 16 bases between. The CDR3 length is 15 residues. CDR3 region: CASSVAENRVYGYTF. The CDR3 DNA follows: TGTGCCAGCAGCGTGGCGGAGAACAGAGTATATGGCTACACCTTC.

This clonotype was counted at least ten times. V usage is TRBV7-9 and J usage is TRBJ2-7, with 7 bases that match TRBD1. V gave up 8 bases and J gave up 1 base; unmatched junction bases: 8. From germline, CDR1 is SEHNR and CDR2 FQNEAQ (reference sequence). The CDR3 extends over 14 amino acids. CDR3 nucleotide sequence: TGTGCCAGCGGACCGGGACAGCTTTCCTACGAGCAGTACTTC. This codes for CASGPGQLSYEQYF.

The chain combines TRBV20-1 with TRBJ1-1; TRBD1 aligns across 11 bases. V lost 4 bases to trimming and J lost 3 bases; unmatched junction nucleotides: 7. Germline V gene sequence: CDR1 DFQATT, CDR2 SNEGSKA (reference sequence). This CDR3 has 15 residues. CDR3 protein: CSAKSRDRGYTEAFF. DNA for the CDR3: TGCAGTGCTAAGTCCCGGGACAGGGGGTACACTGAAGCTTTCTTT.

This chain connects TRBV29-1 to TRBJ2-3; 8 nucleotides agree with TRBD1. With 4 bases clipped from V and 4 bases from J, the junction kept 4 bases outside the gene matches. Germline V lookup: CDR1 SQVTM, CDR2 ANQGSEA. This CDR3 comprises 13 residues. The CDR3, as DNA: TGCAGCGTTGGATCAGGGGGCTCAGATACGCAGTATTTT. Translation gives CSVGSGGSDTQYF.

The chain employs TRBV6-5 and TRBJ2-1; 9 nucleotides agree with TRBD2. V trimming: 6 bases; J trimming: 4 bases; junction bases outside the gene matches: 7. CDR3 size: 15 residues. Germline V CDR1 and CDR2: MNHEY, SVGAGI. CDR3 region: CASSHSGRSYNEQFF. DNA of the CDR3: TGTGCCAGCAGCCATAGCGGGAGATCTTACAATGAGCAGTTCTTC.

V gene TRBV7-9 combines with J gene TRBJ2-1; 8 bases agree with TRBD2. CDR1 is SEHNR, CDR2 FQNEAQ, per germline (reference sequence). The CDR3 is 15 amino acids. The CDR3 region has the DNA TGTGTCGTGGGGGTAGCGGGAACGACTTACAATGAGCAGTTCTTC. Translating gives CVVGVAGTTYNEQFF.

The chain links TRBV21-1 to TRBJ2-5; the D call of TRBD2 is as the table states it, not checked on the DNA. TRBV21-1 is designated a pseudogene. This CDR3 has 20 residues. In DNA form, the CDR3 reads TGTGCCAGCAGCAAAGGCCGGTCAGCCGGAGAGGCAGGGTACCAAGAGACCCAGTACTTC. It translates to CASSKGRSAGEAGYQETQYF.

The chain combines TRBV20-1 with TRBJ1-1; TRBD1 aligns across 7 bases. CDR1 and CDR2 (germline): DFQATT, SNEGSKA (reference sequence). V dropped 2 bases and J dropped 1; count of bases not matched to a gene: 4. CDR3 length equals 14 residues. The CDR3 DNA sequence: TGCAGTGCTAGACAGGGGGGGACGAACACTGAAGCTTTCTTT. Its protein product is CSARQGGTNTEAFF.

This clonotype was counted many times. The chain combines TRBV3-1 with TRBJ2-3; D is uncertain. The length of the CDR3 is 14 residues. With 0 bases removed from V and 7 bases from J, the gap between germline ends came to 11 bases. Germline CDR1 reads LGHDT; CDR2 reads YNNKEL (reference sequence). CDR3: CASSQEGIPNTQYF. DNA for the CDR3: TGTGCCAGCAGCCAAGAAGGGATACCCAATACGCAGTATTTT.

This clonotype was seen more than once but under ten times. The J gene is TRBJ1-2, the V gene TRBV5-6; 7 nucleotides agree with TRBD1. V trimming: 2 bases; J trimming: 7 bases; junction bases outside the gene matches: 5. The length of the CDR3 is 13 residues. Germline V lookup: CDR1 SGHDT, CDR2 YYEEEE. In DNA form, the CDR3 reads TGTGCCAGCAGCTTCGACAGGGCGGGTGGCTACACCTTC. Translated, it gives CASSFDRAGGYTF.

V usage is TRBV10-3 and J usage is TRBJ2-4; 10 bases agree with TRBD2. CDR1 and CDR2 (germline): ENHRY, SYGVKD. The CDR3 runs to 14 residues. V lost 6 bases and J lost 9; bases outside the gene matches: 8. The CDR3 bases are TGTGCCATCAGCGAGGGGACTAGCGATTTCATTCAGTACTTC. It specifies CAISEGTSDFIQYF.

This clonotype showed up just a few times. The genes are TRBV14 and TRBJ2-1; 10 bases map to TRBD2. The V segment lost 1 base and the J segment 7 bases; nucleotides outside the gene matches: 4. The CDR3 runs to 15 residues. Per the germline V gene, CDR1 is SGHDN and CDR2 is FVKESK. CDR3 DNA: TGTGCCAGCAGCCAAGGAGCTAGCGGGAGAAATGAGCAGTTCTTC. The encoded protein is CASSQGASGRNEQFF.

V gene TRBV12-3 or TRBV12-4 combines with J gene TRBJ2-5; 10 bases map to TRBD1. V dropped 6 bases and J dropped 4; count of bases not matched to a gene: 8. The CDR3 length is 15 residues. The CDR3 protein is CASSDRGRRGETQYF. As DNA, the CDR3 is TGTGCCAGCAGCGACAGGGGGCGTCGGGGAGAGACCCAGTACTTC.